These 4 T cell receptor beta chains were all obtained from the same sample, sequenced in a study of blood T cell repertoires in COVID-19. The protocol was immunoSEQ multiplex PCR, while the TCRdb copy is restricted to in-frame clones and leaves out a portion. The table lists over 250,000 clones, 80% to 90% of them singletons. Sequencing was performed on peripheral blood. The receptors were sampled from a woman between 50 and 59 years old who had recovered from COVID-19.

The DNA for the CDR3 is TGTGCCAGCAGTTTAGAGGGCCAGGAGGACATTCAGTACTTC. Translating gives CASSLEGQEDIQYF. V gene TRBV6-5 combines with J gene TRBJ2-4; perhaps TRBD2 as D (5 bases). The CDR3 length is 14 residues. Deletions cut 4 bases from V and 8 bases from J, with 15 bases between. Germline CDR1 MNHEY, CDR2 SVGAGI.

The rearrangement uses TRBV23-1 and TRBJ2-7; D might be TRBD2 (5 bases). TRBV23-1 is reported as an ORF; its role is uncertain. Trimming shortened V by 9 bases and J by 6 bases, and 27 bases separated the two germline ends. CDR3 size: 16 residues. Here the CDR3 reads CASKKWTGPGVCEQYF. DNA for the CDR3: TGCGCCAGTAAGAAATGGACGGGCCCCGGGGTTTGCGAGCAGTACTTC.

The chain has TRBV12-1 and TRBJ1-2. TRBV12-1 is listed as a pseudogene. The CDR3 consists of 12 residues. The CDR3 DNA follows: TGTGCCAGCACTCTCGAGACTTATGGCTACACCTTC. This gives the protein CASTLETYGYTF.

The CDR3 loop is CASSVAKGGRSGYTF. The CDR3 DNA reads TGTGCCAGCAGCGTAGCTAAGGGGGGGAGGTCTGGCTACACCTTC. This chain connects TRBV9 to TRBJ1-2, with TRBD1 as a possible D gene (6 bases). V dropped 0 bases and J dropped 7 bases, with 16 bases sitting between them. Germline V lookup: CDR1 SGDLS, CDR2 YYNGEE. The CDR3 consists of 15 residues.